Described below is a single TCR beta chain sequence and its context. What it recognizes is unknown. Cultured CD4+ T cell DNA was sequenced using the Oncomine TCR Beta short-read assay. TCRdb used MiXCR to reprocess the PCR reads, holding one entry per CDR3 protein. This table has roughly 7,500 distinct CDR3 sequences, roughly half appearing once. The data derive from a study of vaccination and CD4 T cells after COVID-19. Study context: The post-COVID samples were taken a median about 98 days after diagnosis, anywhere from 35 to 161.

Treatment: roughly ten-day PBMC culture with coronavirus spike peptide pools or control peptides (ViraFEST assay). Around 2 million PBMCs per well were cultured with about 10 IU/ml IL-2 and about 10 ug/ml peptide pools. The germline V gene has CDR1 KGHDR and CDR2 SFDVKD. This CDR3 region has 15 residues. The V and J ends lost 7 bases and 6 bases respectively, with 18 bases between them. The TCR comes from a human donor who had recovered from COVID-19. The material sequenced was CD4+ T cells from blood, cultured in vitro. The chain links TRBV24-1 to TRBJ2-1; D possibly uses TRBD1 or TRBD2 (5 bases each). CDR3 in amino acids: CATSASGAPTNEQFF. The CDR3, as DNA: TGTGCCACCAGCGCCTCCGGGGCCCCAACCAATGAGCAGTTCTTC.